This T cell receptor beta chain is drawn from a study of read filtering for tumor transcriptome and immune sequencing. Turning to the study itself: RNA-seq yielded only roughly 85 to 1,400 TCR reads, IR-seq about 4 to 10.27 million.

This library used roughly 400 ng RNA and molecular barcoded adaptors spanning alpha/delta and beta/gamma chains. TCRdb reanalysed the reads using MiXCR and keeps one entry per CDR3 protein. The top ten hold around 34% of the sample, which has about 40,000 distinct CDR3 sequences, 10% to 15% seen once. Every patient had bone marrow sampled while the disease was active. With respect to this clonotype: Its antigen is as yet unknown. With a much larger clone just one base away, this may be a read error.

Study results and limitations: The CD138-negative fraction was mixed bone marrow immune cells, not pure T cells. In IR-seq, single-read clonotypes were roughly 80% of clonotypes but around 3.4% of reads.

The V and J ends lost 5 bases and 10 bases respectively, with 17 bases between them. CDR3 length: 12 amino acids. Germline V lookup: CDR1 GTSNPN, CDR2 SVGIG (reference sequence). This receptor was obtained from a donor aged 40 or over with multiple myeloma. V gene TRBV30 combines with J gene TRBJ1-1; D is unresolved. Sequences were obtained from a population of CD138-negative cells sorted from bone marrow. CDR3 loop: CAWEGTAPGAFF. The CDR3 nucleotides read TGTGCCTGGGAGGGCACGGCCCCTGGAGCTTTCTTT.